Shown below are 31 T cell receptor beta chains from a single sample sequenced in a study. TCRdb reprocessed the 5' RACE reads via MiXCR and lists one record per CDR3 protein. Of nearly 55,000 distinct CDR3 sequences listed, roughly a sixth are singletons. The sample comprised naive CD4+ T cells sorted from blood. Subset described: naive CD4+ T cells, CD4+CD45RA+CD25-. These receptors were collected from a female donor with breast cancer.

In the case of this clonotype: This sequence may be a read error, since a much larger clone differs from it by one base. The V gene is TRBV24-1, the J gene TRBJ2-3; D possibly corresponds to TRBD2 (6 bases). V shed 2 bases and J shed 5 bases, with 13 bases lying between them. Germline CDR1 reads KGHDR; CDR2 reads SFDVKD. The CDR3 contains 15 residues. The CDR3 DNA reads TGTGCCACCAGTGATTCGGCTAACGGGGGAGATACGCAGTATTTT. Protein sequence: CATSDSANGGDTQYF.

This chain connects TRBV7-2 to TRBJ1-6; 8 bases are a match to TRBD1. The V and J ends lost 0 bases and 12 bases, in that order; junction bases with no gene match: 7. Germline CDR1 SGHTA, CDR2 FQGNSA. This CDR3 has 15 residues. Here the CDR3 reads CASSLAPGTGRPLHF. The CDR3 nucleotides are TGTGCCAGCAGCTTAGCCCCCGGGACAGGTAGACCCCTCCACTTT.

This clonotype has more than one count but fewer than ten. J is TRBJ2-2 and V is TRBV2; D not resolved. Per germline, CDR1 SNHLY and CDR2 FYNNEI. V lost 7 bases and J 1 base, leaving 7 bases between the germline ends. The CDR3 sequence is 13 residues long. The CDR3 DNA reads TGTGCCAGCAATGGCCAGAACACCGGGGAGCTGTTTTTT. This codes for CASNGQNTGELFF.

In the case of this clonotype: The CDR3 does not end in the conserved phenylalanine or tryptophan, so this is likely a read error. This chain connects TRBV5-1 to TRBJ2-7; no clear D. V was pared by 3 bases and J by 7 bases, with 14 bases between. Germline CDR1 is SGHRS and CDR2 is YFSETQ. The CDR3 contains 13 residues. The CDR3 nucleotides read TGCGCCAGCAGCTCAGGACCTCTTATTGAGCAGTACTGC. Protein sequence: CASSSGPLIEQYC.

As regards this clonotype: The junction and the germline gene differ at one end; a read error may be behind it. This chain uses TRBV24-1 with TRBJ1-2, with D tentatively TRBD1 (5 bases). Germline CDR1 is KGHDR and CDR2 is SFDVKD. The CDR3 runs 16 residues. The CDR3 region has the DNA TGTGCCACCAGTGATTCCACGACAGTGACAAACTATGGCTACAACTTC. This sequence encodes CATSDSTTVTNYGYNF.

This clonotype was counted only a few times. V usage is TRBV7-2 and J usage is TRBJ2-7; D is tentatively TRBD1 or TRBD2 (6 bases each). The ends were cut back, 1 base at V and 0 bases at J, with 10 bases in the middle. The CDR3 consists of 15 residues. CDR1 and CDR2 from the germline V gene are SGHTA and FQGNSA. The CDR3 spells CASSLDGGGSYEQYF. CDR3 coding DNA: TGTGCCAGCAGCTTAGATGGAGGGGGCTCCTACGAGCAGTACTTC.

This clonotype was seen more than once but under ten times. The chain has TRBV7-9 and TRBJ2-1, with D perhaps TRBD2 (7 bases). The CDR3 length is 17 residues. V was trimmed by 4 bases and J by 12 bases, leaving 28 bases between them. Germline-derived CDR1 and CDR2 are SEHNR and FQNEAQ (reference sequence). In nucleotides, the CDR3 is TGTGCCAGCAGCTCAGAGCTTGGCGGAGGGGGGGCAATGGGGCAGTTCTTC. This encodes CASSSELGGGGAMGQFF.

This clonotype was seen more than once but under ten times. This CDR3 reads CSAPYSGKADTQYF. CDR3 DNA sequence: TGCAGTGCTCCCTATAGCGGGAAGGCAGATACGCAGTATTTT. This chain uses TRBV20-1 with TRBJ2-3; TRBD2 matches at 8 bases. V trimming: 5 bases; J trimming: 4 bases; junction bases outside the gene matches: 8. This CDR3 is 14 amino acids long. CDR1 and CDR2 (germline): DFQATT, SNEGSKA (reference sequence).

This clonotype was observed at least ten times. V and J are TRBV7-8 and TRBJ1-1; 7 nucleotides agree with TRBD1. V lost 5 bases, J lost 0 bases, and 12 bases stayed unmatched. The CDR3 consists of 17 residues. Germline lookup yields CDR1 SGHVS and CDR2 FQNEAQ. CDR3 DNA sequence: TGTGCCAGCAGCCCCCTCCAGGGGGTTATACTGAACACTGAAGCTTTCTTT. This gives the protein CASSPLQGVILNTEAFF. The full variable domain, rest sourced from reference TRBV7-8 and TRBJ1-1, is GAGVSQSPRYKVAKRGQDVALRCDPISGHVSLFWYQQALGQGPEFLTYFQNEAQLDKSGLPSDRFFAERPEGSVSTLKIQRTQQEDSAVYLCASSPLQGVILNTEAFFGQGTRLTVV.

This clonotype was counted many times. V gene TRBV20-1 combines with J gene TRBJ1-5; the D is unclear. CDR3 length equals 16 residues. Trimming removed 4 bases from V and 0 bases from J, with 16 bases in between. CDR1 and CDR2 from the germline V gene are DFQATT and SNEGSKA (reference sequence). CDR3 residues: CSAKAPRYYSNQPQHF. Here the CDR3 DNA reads TGCAGTGCTAAGGCCCCCAGATACTATAGCAATCAGCCCCAGCATTTT.

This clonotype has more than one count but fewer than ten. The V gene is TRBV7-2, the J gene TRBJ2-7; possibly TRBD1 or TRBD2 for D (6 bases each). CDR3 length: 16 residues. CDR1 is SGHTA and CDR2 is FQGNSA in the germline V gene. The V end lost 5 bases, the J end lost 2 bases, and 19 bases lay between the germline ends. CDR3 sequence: CASSPQGGGRTYEQYF. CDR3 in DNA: TGTGCCAGCAGCCCACAAGGGGGAGGCAGGACCTACGAGCAGTACTTC.

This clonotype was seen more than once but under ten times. CDR3 coding DNA: TGTGCCAGCAGCCCCCCCGGGCTCAGGAATGAGCAGTTCTTC. Translating gives CASSPPGLRNEQFF. The chain joins TRBV9 to TRBJ2-1; unclear D gene. The CDR3 is 14 residues long. Trimming took 4 bases from V and 7 from J, leaving 15 bases between them. Germline CDR1 is SGDLS and CDR2 is YYNGEE.

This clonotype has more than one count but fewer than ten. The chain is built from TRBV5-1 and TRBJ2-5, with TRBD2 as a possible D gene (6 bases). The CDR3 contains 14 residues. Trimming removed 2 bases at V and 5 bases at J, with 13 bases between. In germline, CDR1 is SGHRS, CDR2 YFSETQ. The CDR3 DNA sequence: TGCGCCAGCAGCTTTACGGGAGTCGGGGAGACCCAGTACTTC. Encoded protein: CASSFTGVGETQYF.

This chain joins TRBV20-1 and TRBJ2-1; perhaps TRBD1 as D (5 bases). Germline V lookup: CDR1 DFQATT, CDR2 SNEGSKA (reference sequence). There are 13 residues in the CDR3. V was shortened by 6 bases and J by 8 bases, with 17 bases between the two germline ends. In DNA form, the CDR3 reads TGCAGTGCCCCACCCCAGGGAACCGATGAGCAGTTCTTC. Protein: CSAPPQGTDEQFF.

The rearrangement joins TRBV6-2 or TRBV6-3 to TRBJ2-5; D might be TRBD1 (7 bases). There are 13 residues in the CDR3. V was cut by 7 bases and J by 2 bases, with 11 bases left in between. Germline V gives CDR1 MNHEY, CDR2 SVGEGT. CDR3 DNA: TGTGCCAGCAACTCAGGGGGGCAAGAGACCCAGTACTTC. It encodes CASNSGGQETQYF.

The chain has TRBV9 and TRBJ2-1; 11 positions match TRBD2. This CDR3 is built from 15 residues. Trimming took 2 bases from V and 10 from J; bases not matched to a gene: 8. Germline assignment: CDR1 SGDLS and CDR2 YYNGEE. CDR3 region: CASSVSGGAIREQFF. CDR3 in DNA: TGTGCCAGCAGCGTTAGCGGGGGGGCGATTAGGGAGCAGTTCTTC.

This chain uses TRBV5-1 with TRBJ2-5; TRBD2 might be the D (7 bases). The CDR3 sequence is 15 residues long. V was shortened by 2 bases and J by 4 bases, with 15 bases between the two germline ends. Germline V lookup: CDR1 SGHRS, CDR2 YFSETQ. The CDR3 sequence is CASSFGVRGGETQYF. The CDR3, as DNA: TGCGCCAGCAGCTTCGGAGTAAGGGGGGGAGAGACCCAGTACTTC. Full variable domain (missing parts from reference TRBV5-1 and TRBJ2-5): KAGVTQTPRYLIKTRGQQVTLSCSPISGHRSVSWYQQTPGQGLQFLFEYFSETQRNKGNFPGRFSGRQFSNSRSEMNVSTLELGDSALYLCASSFGVRGGETQYFGPGTRLLVL.

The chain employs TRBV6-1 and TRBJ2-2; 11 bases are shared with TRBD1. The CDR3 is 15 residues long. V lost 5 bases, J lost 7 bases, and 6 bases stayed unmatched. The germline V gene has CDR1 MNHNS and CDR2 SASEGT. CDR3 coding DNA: TGTGCCAGCAGTCCCGGGACAGGGGGAATCGGGGAGCTGTTTTTT. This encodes CASSPGTGGIGELFF.

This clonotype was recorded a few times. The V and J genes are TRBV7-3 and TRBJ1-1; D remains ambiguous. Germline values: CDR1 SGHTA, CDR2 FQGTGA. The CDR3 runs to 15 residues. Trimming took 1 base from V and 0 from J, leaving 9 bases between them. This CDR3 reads CASSLNGLMNTEAFF. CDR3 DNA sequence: TGTGCCAGCAGCTTAAATGGTCTCATGAACACTGAAGCTTTCTTT.

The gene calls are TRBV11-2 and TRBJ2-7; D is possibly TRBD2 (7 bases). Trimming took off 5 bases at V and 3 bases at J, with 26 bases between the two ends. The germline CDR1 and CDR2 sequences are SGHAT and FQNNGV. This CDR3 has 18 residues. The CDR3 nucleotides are TGTGCCAGCAGCCCCCTCAACAGGGCTAGCGGAGAGGGCTACGAGCAGTACTTC. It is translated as CASSPLNRASGEGYEQYF.

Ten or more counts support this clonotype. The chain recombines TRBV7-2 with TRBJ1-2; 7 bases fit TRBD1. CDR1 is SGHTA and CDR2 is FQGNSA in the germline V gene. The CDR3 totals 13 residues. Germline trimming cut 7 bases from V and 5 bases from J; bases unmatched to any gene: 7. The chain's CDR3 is CASTRDSSYGYTF. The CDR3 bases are TGTGCCAGCACCCGGGACAGTTCATATGGCTACACCTTC.

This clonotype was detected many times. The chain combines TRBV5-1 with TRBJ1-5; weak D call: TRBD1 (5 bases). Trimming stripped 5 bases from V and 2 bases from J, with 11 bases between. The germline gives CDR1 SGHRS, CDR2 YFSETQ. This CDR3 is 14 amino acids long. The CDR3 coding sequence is TGCGCCAGCAGTGAGGGAGGGGGCAATCAGCCCCAGCATTTT. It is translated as CASSEGGGNQPQHF.

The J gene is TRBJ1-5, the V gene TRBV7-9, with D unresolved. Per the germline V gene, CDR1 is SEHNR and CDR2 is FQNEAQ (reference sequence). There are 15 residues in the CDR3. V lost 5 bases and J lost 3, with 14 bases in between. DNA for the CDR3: TGTGCCAGCAGCAACTCCGACACCCTCAATCAGCCCCAGCATTTT. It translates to CASSNSDTLNQPQHF.

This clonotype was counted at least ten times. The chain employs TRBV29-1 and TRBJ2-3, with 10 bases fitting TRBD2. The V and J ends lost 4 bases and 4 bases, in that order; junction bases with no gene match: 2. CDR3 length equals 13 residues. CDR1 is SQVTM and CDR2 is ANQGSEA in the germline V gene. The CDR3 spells CSVGLAGADTQYF. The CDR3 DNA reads TGCAGCGTTGGACTAGCGGGCGCAGATACGCAGTATTTT.

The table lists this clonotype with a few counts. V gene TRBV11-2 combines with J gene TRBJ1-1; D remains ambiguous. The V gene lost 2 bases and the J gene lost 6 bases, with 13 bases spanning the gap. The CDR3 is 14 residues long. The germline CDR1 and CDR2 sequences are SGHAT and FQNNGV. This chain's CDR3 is CASSLSGANPEAFF. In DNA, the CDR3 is TGTGCCAGCAGCTTATCCGGCGCCAACCCTGAAGCTTTCTTT.

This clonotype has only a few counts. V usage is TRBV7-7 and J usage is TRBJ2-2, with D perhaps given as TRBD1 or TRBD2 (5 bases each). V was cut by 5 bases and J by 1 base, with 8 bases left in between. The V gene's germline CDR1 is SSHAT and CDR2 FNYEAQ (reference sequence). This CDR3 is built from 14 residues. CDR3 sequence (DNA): TGTGCCAGCAGCCGGGACGGGAACACCGGGGAGCTGTTTTTT. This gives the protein CASSRDGNTGELFF.

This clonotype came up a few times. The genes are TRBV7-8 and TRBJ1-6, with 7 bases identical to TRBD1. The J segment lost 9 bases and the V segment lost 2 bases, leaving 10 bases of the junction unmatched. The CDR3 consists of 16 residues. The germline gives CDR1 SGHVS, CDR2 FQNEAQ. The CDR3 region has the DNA TGTGCCAGCAGCTTATCAGTCGGCCAGGGGGTTTCACCCCTCCACTTT. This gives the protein CASSLSVGQGVSPLHF.

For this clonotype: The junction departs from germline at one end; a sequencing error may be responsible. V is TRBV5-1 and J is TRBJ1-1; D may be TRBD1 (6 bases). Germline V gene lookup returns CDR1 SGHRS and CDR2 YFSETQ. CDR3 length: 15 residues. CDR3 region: CAGSLLRGGNTEAFF. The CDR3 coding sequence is TGCGCCGGCAGTCTTTTACGAGGGGGGAACACTGAAGCTTTCTTT.

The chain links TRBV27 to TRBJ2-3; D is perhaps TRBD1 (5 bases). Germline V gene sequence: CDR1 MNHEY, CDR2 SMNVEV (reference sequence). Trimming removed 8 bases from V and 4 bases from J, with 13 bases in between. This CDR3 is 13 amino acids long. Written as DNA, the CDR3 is TGTGCCAGCCGATGGACACTTTCAGATACGCAGTATTTT. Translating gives CASRWTLSDTQYF.

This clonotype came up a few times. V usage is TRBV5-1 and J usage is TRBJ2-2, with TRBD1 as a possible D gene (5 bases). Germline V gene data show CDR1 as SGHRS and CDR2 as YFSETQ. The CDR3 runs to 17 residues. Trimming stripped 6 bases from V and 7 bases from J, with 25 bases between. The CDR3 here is CASTEPKIQGYGGELFF. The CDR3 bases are TGCGCCAGCACCGAACCCAAGATTCAGGGATACGGCGGGGAGCTGTTTTTT.

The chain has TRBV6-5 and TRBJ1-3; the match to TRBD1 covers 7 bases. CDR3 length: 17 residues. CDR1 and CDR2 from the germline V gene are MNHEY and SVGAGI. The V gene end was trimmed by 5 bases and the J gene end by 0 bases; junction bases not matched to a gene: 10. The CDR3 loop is CASSRVGTAASGNTIYF. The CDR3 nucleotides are TGTGCCAGCAGTCGAGTCGGGACAGCCGCCTCTGGAAACACCATATATTTT.